The clone carrying this TCR beta chain was picked up one time. What it recognizes is unknown. The junction departs from the called germline gene at one end, perhaps through a read error. This entry comes from a study of cytomegalovirus exposure and HLA in healthy donors. Across the whole study: Genotyping showed 75% to 90% of over 350 donors falling in the Caucasian-associated ancestry cluster.

The CDR3 loop spans 18 amino acids. In germline, CDR1 is SQVTM, CDR2 ANQGSEA. The PCR was carried out with 60 Vbeta primers and 13 Jbeta primers. The assay was immunoSEQ multiplex PCR, and TCRdb's table has in-frame clones only and misses some. The sample carries about 160,000 clones, about 68% recorded once. The study, taken as a whole, reports: In vitro assays verified that a few CMV-associated chains recognized CMV antigens specifically. For presence/absence analyses, sequencing depth was assumed to be roughly uniform across donors. Later analysis revealed greater clonal expansion in HLA-associated TCR beta chains than in equally common others.

The receptor's source is a man between 18 and 29 years old in good health and CMV-seronegative. Sample: PBMCs. V usage is TRBV29-1 and J usage is TRBJ2-3; D might be TRBD1 (5 bases). Here the CDR3 reads CSAEDPGSGAVTSDTQYF. For the CDR3, the DNA is TGCAGCGCTGAAGATCCAGGCAGTGGGGCAGTGACCTCAGATACGCAGTATTTT.